This TCR beta chain was found in a study of cytomegalovirus exposure and HLA in healthy donors. Study results and limitations: Reports described diagnosis of cytomegalovirus status by the classifier as highly specific and sensitive.

This clone came up a few times. Its cognate antigen is unknown. With 1 base removed from V and 4 bases from J, the gap between germline ends came to 14 bases. The CDR3 consists of 15 residues. CDR1 SEHNR and CDR2 FQNEAQ come from the germline V gene (reference sequence). TCRdb keeps only in-frame clones here, not all; method: immunoSEQ multiplex PCR. The table lists approximately 160,000 clones, around four fifths of them singletons. The sequenced sample consisted of PBMCs. The clonotype was recovered from a man aged 25-45 years in good health and CMV-seropositive. The J gene is TRBJ2-7, the V gene TRBV7-9, with D possibly being TRBD1 (5 bases). The CDR3 reads CASSLGLGRGYEQYF. The DNA for the CDR3 is TGTGCCAGCAGCTTAGGACTGGGGCGTGGGTACGAGCAGTACTTC.